This T cell receptor (beta chain) emerged from a study of blood T cell repertoires in COVID-19. In the study overall: There were acute and convalescent COVID-19 samples, and they came from the United States, Italy and Spain. T cells, B-cell-depleted T cells, or PBMCs provided the cDNA or gDNA that served as material.

Study members were between about 18 and 100 years old and lived in roughly 24 US regions. Clinical histories supplied by participants themselves formed the basis of cohort assignment. This CDR3 has 19 amino acids. Germline-derived CDR1 and CDR2 are MNHEY and SVGEGT. After removal of 1 base from V and 0 bases from J, the junction contained 14 bases not matched to a gene. The protocol was immunoSEQ multiplex PCR, while the TCRdb copy is restricted to in-frame clones and leaves out a portion. This sample carries about 270,000 clones, 85% to 90% of them seen once, and the ten largest clones take roughly 3.9%.

This receptor was identified in a woman younger than 45 with acute COVID-19. Sequenced material: PBMCs or T cells enriched from blood (not recorded which). The J gene is TRBJ1-1, the V gene TRBV6-2 or TRBV6-3; 7 nucleotides line up with TRBD1. This CDR3 is CASSYLGGGGALVNTEAFF. The CDR3 nucleotides are TGTGCCAGCAGTTACTTAGGTGGAGGGGGCGCGCTTGTGAACACTGAAGCTTTCTTT.